The present entry profiles one T cell receptor beta chain with its context. Produced via immunoSEQ multiplex PCR; TCRdb's table is partial and in-frame only. This sample carries 69,000 or so clones, about 85% of them seen once, and the ten largest clones take roughly 0.8%. The CDR3 covers 15 residues. The V and J ends lost 3 bases and 5 bases, in that order; junction bases with no gene match: 8. The germline CDR1 and CDR2 sequences are SGHRS and YFSETQ. The sample is drawn from a study of OX40 agonist ivuxolimab in advanced cancers. Study background: Participants, 70% to 90% male, averaged approximately 60 years of age, ranging from roughly 20 to 80.

Here the sequenced sample was CD4+ or CD8+ T cells sorted from blood, taken in a trial of the OX40 agonist ivuxolimab. The gene calls are TRBV5-1 and TRBJ1-1; 9 positions agree with TRBD1. This sequence was found in an adult with an advanced solid tumor such as melanoma, head and neck, liver or kidney cancer. The CDR3 DNA follows: TGCGCCAGCAGCTACCACAGGGGGCAAGGTACTGAAGCTTTCTTT. Amino acid sequence: CASSYHRGQGTEAFF.